These 23 T cell receptor beta chains came from one sample sequenced in a study of T-cell memory formation after mild COVID-19. Each CDR3 protein is one row after TCRdb ran MiXCR on the 5' RACE reads. The profile shows around 300,000 distinct CDR3 sequences, approximately 8% of them singletons. The material sequenced was PBMCs or a T cell subset sorted from them (not recorded which). Receptors were obtained from a man aged 18 to 30 who had mild COVID-19 (a few samples of this study predate the infection). Cell type and time point are not known.

The genes are TRBV7-9 and TRBJ2-3; D remains ambiguous. This CDR3 spans 14 amino acids. Germline CDR1 reads SEHNR; CDR2 reads FQNEAQ (reference sequence). Trimming removed 2 bases at V and 3 bases at J, with 9 bases between. The CDR3: CASSLWVGTDTQYF. The CDR3 nucleotides are TGTGCCAGCAGCTTATGGGTGGGTACAGATACGCAGTATTTT.

The sample holds a few counts of this clonotype. The chain's CDR3 is CASSAFTAGYCHF. In DNA, the CDR3 is TGTGCCAGCAGCGCGTTCACGGCGGGGTATTGCCACTTT. This sequence joins TRBV7-2 and TRBJ1-6; D gene unclear. V lost 5 bases to trimming and J lost 18 bases, with 20 bases between them. CDR1 is SGHTA, CDR2 FQGNSA, per germline. This CDR3 region has 13 residues.

This clonotype was counted a few times. The V gene is TRBV5-1, the J gene TRBJ2-7, with 9 nucleotides matching TRBD1. Germline V CDR1 and CDR2: SGHRS, YFSETQ. The V gene end was trimmed by 4 bases and the J gene end by 3 bases; junction bases not matched to a gene: 5. The CDR3 runs 14 residues. As DNA, the CDR3 is TGCGCCAGCAGCAAGGGACAGGGTCTCTACGAGCAGTACTTC. It is translated as CASSKGQGLYEQYF.

This sequence joins TRBV4-2 and TRBJ1-5; weak D call: TRBD1 (5 bases). CDR3 length equals 14 residues. The V end was cut by 6 bases, the J end by 4 bases, with 13 bases between. Germline V lookup: CDR1 LGHNA, CDR2 YNFKEQ. The CDR3 reads CASSSTWGNQPQHF. The CDR3, as DNA: TGTGCCAGCAGTAGTACATGGGGGAATCAGCCCCAGCATTTT.

The V gene is TRBV7-2, the J gene TRBJ2-4, with a tentative D call TRBD1 (6 bases). Germline V gives CDR1 SGHTA, CDR2 FQGNSA. This CDR3 is built from 15 residues. With 5 bases removed from V and 0 bases from J, the gap between germline ends came to 11 bases. The CDR3 DNA is TGTGCCAGCAGCCGAGGGGGAGTAGCCAAAAACATTCAGTACTTC. As protein: CASSRGGVAKNIQYF.

Ten or more counts support this clonotype. The chain recombines TRBV7-2 with TRBJ2-3, with TRBD2 matching over 15 bases. The germline V gene has CDR1 SGHTA and CDR2 FQGNSA. Germline trimming cut 3 bases from V and 10 bases from J; bases unmatched to any gene: 8. This CDR3 has 16 amino acids. The CDR3 DNA reads TGTGCCAGCAGCTTGGGACTAGCGGGGGGATCGTCCCCGCAGTATTTT. Its protein product is CASSLGLAGGSSPQYF.

The CDR3: CASSTGQGNTGELFF. As DNA, the CDR3 is TGCGCCAGCAGCACGGGACAGGGGAACACCGGGGAGCTGTTTTTT. The chain joins TRBV5-1 to TRBJ2-2; 9 nucleotides match TRBD1. The V and J ends lost 4 bases and 1 base, in that order; junction bases with no gene match: 2. CDR1 is SGHRS and CDR2 is YFSETQ in the germline V gene. The CDR3 loop spans 15 amino acids.

Ten or more counts support this clonotype. The V call is TRBV5-1, the J call TRBJ1-2; perhaps TRBD1 as D (5 bases). Germline CDR1 is SGHRS and CDR2 is YFSETQ. The CDR3 loop spans 14 amino acids. The germline V and J ends were trimmed by 3 bases and 5 bases, with 14 bases remaining between them. The chain's CDR3 is CASSSGTDTYGYTF. The CDR3 DNA is TGCGCCAGCAGCTCTGGGACGGATACATATGGCTACACCTTC.

The chain has TRBV6-5 and TRBJ2-4; 8 bases fit TRBD2. Germline values: CDR1 MNHEY, CDR2 SVGAGI. This CDR3 region has 15 residues. V was clipped by 0 bases and J by 9 bases; unmatched bases: 7. DNA of the CDR3: TGTGCCAGCAGTTACTCCCGGGGGGGTGGGAGCATTCAGTACTTC. Translation gives CASSYSRGGGSIQYF.

This clonotype was seen ten or more times. This rearrangement joins TRBV6-4 to TRBJ2-5; 10 nucleotides match TRBD1. Germline V gene data show CDR1 as MRHNA and CDR2 as SNTAGT. The V segment lost 4 bases and the J segment 4 bases; nucleotides outside the gene matches: 6. There are 15 residues in the CDR3. The CDR3 spells CASSVTGGAGETQYF. The CDR3 bases are TGTGCCAGCAGTGTGACAGGGGGCGCGGGAGAGACCCAGTACTTC.

This clonotype was seen ten or more times. This chain connects TRBV6-6 to TRBJ1-5, with unresolved D. With 6 bases removed from V and 7 bases from J, the gap between germline ends came to 7 bases. Germline V lookup: CDR1 MNHNY, CDR2 SVGAGI (reference sequence). This CDR3 is built from 11 residues. As DNA, the CDR3 is TGTGCCAGCAGCTCCGAACAGCCCCAGCATTTT. As protein: CASSSEQPQHF.

This clonotype was seen only a few times. V and J are TRBV19 and TRBJ2-1; no clear D gene. The germline V and J ends were trimmed by 7 bases and 6 bases, with 16 bases remaining between them. Germline V gene sequence: CDR1 LNHDA, CDR2 SQIVND (reference sequence). The CDR3 is made up of 14 amino acids. The CDR3 DNA is TGTGCCAGTACCATGGACGATCCCGGCAATGAGCAGTTCTTC. Its translation is CASTMDDPGNEQFF.

This clonotype was seen just once. The chain recombines TRBV20-1 with TRBJ2-3, with D perhaps TRBD2 (5 bases). The CDR3 contains 12 residues. Germline V gene lookup returns CDR1 DFQATT and CDR2 SNEGSKA (reference sequence). V was clipped by 7 bases and J by 4 bases, with 12 bases between them. The CDR3 spells CSVPGFSDTQYF. DNA for the CDR3: TGCAGTGTCCCGGGGTTTTCAGATACGCAGTATTTT.

V and J are TRBV7-4 and TRBJ1-4; D perhaps matches TRBD1 (5 bases). The CDR3 is made up of 17 amino acids. CDR1 and CDR2 (germline): SGHVT, SQSDAQ. Trimming took 2 bases from V and 4 from J, leaving 17 bases between them. Written as DNA, the CDR3 is TGTGCCAGCAGCTTATTGGCAGGGCGGGGAGTTAATGAAAAACTGTTTTTT. Amino acids: CASSLLAGRGVNEKLFF.

This clonotype was counted a few times. The chain couples TRBV12-3 or TRBV12-4 to TRBJ2-1; the match to TRBD1 covers 7 bases. The CDR3 spans 15 residues. J gave up 7 bases and V 8 bases, and 14 bases lay outside the gene matches. The CDR3 DNA reads TGTGCCAGCGCCCGCGCCGGGACAGTCAGTAATGAGCAGTTCTTC. Translating gives CASARAGTVSNEQFF.

This clonotype was counted ten times or more. The chain recombines TRBV12-3 or TRBV12-4 with TRBJ2-5; D may be TRBD2 (5 bases). The CDR3 is made up of 17 amino acids. V lost 6 bases and J lost 3, with 23 bases in between. CDR3 region: CASSPRAGIKAEETQYF. CDR3 DNA: TGTGCCAGCAGCCCCCGGGCAGGCATAAAAGCGGAAGAGACCCAGTACTTC.

This clonotype has a count of ten or more. This chain connects TRBV9 to TRBJ2-3; no reliable D call. From germline, CDR1 is SGDLS and CDR2 YYNGEE. V lost 0 bases and J lost 1, with 6 bases in between. CDR3 length: 14 amino acids. In DNA form, the CDR3 reads TGTGCCAGCAGCGTAGGGTCTCGCACAGATACGCAGTATTTT. Protein sequence: CASSVGSRTDTQYF.

The sample holds many counts of this clonotype. This chain connects TRBV11-2 to TRBJ1-2; D call uncertain. Germline CDR1 is SGHAT and CDR2 is FQNNGV. Between the trimmed V and J ends, which lost 3 bases and 2 bases, there was a span of 13 bases. This CDR3 has 15 amino acids. The chain's CDR3 is CASSFAGTSNYGYTF. DNA for the CDR3: TGTGCCAGCAGCTTTGCAGGAACCAGCAACTATGGCTACACCTTC.

This clonotype has more than one count but fewer than ten. The gene calls are TRBV5-6 and TRBJ1-4, with D uncertain. V was pared by 3 bases and J by 8 bases, with 20 bases between. The CDR3 runs 16 residues. Germline V gives CDR1 SGHDT, CDR2 YYEEEE. The CDR3 loop is CASSSSRPVQEEKLFF. Here the CDR3 DNA reads TGTGCCAGCAGCTCCTCCCGTCCCGTACAAGAAGAAAAACTGTTTTTT.

This clonotype was recorded a few times. The chain employs TRBV7-9 and TRBJ2-7; 8 bases agree with TRBD1. This CDR3 is built from 14 residues. The J segment lost 3 bases and the V segment lost 5 bases, leaving 6 bases of the junction unmatched. Per the germline V gene, CDR1 is SEHNR and CDR2 is FQNEAQ (reference sequence). The CDR3, as DNA: TGTGCCAGCAGCATCGGACAGGGACGCTACGAGCAGTACTTC. Amino acids: CASSIGQGRYEQYF.

In this sample, this clonotype turned up many times. The J gene is TRBJ2-3, the V gene TRBV7-3; 8 bases line up with TRBD2. Per the germline V gene, CDR1 is SGHTA and CDR2 is FQGTGA. The V segment lost 5 bases and the J segment 2 bases; nucleotides outside the gene matches: 9. This CDR3 comprises 16 residues. The CDR3, as DNA: TGTGCCAGCAGCCCCCGGGGGGGCTCCAACACAGATACGCAGTATTTT. This translates into CASSPRGGSNTDTQYF.

J is TRBJ1-2 and V is TRBV27; D call uncertain. This CDR3 region has 12 residues. In germline, CDR1 is MNHEY, CDR2 SMNVEV (reference sequence). Trimming shortened V by 3 bases and J by 5 bases, and 7 bases separated the two germline ends. CDR3 loop: CASSFKVYGYTF. As DNA, the CDR3 is TGTGCCAGCAGTTTCAAAGTTTATGGCTACACCTTC.

The chain couples TRBV27 to TRBJ2-1, with 12 nucleotides matching TRBD2. Germline V lookup: CDR1 MNHEY, CDR2 SMNVEV (reference sequence). Trimming at V came to 2 bases and at J to 0 bases, leaving 8 bases not matched to a gene. The CDR3 covers 19 residues. CDR3 sequence: CASSLQLAGGPSSYNEQFF. The DNA of the CDR3 is TGTGCCAGCAGTTTACAGCTAGCGGGGGGGCCCAGCTCCTACAATGAGCAGTTCTTC.